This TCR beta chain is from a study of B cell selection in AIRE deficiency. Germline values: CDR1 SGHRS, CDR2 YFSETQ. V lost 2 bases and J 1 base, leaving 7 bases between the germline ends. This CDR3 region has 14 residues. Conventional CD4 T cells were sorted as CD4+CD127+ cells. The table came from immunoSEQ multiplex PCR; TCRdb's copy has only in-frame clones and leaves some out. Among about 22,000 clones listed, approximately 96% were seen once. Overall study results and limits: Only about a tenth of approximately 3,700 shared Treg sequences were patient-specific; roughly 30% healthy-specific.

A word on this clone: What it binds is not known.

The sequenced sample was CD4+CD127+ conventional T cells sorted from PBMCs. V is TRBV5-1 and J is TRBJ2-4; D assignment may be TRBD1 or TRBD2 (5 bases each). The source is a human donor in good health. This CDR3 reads CASSLEGAKNIQYF. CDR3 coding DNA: TGCGCCAGCAGCTTAGAGGGGGCCAAAAACATTCAGTACTTC.